These T cell receptor beta chains were read from a single sample in a study of blood T cells in healthy people across ages. One entry per CDR3 protein, called by TCRdb with MiXCR from the 5' RACE reads. The sample carries 650,000 to 1,000,000 distinct CDR3 sequences, around 36% recorded once. Specimen: blood. These receptor sequences come from a man aged 18-30 years in good health. The CDR3 runs from the conserved cysteine through the conserved F or W. The D gene is left open where the match is weak.

d_call v_call cdr3_aa
. TRBV25-1 CASSGGWDTQYF
TRBD2 TRBV7-2 CASSFRSGGPTDTQYF
TRBD1 TRBV10-3 CAIQGQPLETQFF
. TRBV3-1 CASSYGIEGSYEQYF
. TRBV7-9 CASSSGISGYTF
. TRBV3-1 CASSQHLRSPLHF
. TRBV12-3/TRBV12-4 CASSPTTVNTEAFF
TRBD1 TRBV12-3/TRBV12-4 CASSPTGQEKLFF
. TRBV20-1 CSARRQGGSTDTQYF
. TRBV2 CASGYRGFRGGGTEAFF
. TRBV20-1 CSASSGLSSYEQYF
TRBD1 TRBV10-3 CAISVDRATDTQYF
. TRBV7-3 CASSFGRDSNQPQHF
TRBD2 TRBV7-2 CASSLRTSGDAGELFF
. TRBV5-1 CASSLGGMGDTQYF
. TRBV7-9 CASSLSGEPYEQYF
. TRBV7-9 CASSDNNQAPALYEQYF
TRBD2 TRBV6-2/TRBV6-3 CASTEFAGTRVIPGELFF
. TRBV20-1 CSARGGEGGNTIYF
. TRBV11-2 CASSTLGGGKGNTEQFF
. TRBV20-1 CSARDRVNPLGYEQYF
TRBD2 TRBV30 CAWSAIAGVYEQYF
TRBD1 TRBV13 CASSLRPGGSCTEAFF
. TRBV4-2 CASSQGIPGHEQFF
TRBD2 TRBV7-2 CASSSLARLTDTQYF
. TRBV7-4 CVSSLVETRYF
TRBD2 TRBV30 CAWRGGTDTQYF
TRBD1 TRBV15 CATTLRGLGNEKLFF
. TRBV6-6 CASSYNNEQFF
. TRBV6-6 CASSYNSAGGYEQYF
. TRBV4-3 CASSLGERSLTDTQYF
. TRBV6-6 CASSYAGGYEQYF
. TRBV4-1 CASSQDPMGAGEETQYF
. TRBV7-2 CASSLPGHLTDTQYF
TRBD2 TRBV5-6 CASSLAGGPYNEQYF
. TRBV5-1 CAGPQASRPYSNQPQHF
. TRBV4-3 CASSQVRTGAANTEAFF
TRBD2 TRBV3-1 CASSQDERGGYTDTQYF
. TRBV5-1 CASSLERVTYNSPPHF
. TRBV20-1 CSARDTSYEQYF
. TRBV28 CASSLSGFGKNNEQFF
. TRBV6-2/TRBV6-3 CASTSLKGLGDTQYF